One TCR beta chain is described in this entry. Its specificity is not known. For every sample, 90,000 to 100,000 TCR templates were assayed. Measured with immunoSEQ multiplex PCR; TCRdb has only the in-frame clones, and not every one. The table lists about 48,000 clones, about 90% of them singletons, with less than 0.35% in the top ten. This entry belongs to a study of siplizumab effects on memory and regulatory T cells. Trimming took 6 bases from V and 4 from J, leaving 7 bases between them. The CDR3 is made up of 11 amino acids. CDR1 is SEHNR and CDR2 is FQNEAQ in the germline V gene (reference sequence). General observations from the study: The apparent diversity of naive T cells exceeded that of memory cells, and naive T cells seemed to make a major contribution to the alloresponse. Sequences below about 10^-5 frequency were poorly captured, and few alloreactive clones mapped to unstimulated subsets. The study found that siplizumab significantly reduced alloreactive sequences traceable to unstimulated CD4+ memory cells.

The chain combines TRBV7-9 with TRBJ2-7; D is unclear. Material for sequencing was naive CD8+ T cells sorted from blood. The TCR originated in a human donor in good health. CDR3 region: CASSSRYEQYF. The DNA of the CDR3 is TGTGCCAGCAGTTCCAGATACGAGCAGTACTTC.